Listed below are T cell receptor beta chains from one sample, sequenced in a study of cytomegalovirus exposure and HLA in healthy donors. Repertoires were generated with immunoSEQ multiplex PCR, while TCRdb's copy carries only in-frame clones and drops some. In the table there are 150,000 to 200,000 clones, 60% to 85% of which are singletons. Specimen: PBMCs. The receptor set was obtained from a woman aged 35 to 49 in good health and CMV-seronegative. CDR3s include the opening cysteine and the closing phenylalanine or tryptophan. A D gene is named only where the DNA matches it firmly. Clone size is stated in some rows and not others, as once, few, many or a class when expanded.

CDR3nt: TGTGCCAGTAGTGCCCGGGACAAGCCTGAAGCTTTCTTT
CDR3aa: CASSARDKPEAFF
abundance: NA
j_gene: TRBJ1-1
d_gene: NA
v_gene: TRBV19

CDR3nt: TGTGCCAGCAGCGCCGTACAGGGCGCTGGAAACACCATATATTTT
CDR3aa: CASSAVQGAGNTIYF
abundance: NA
j_gene: TRBJ1-3
d_gene: NA
v_gene: TRBV7-2

CDR3nt: TGTGCCAGCAGCTTAGCATCCCCACGACAGGGGACCTATGGCTACACCTTC
CDR3aa: CASSLASPRQGTYGYTF
abundance: NA
j_gene: TRBJ1-2
d_gene: TRBD1
v_gene: TRBV7-2

CDR3nt: TGTGCCAGTAGTATAGTCGGGTCAGATACGCAGTATTTT
CDR3aa: CASSIVGSDTQYF
abundance: NA
j_gene: TRBJ2-3
d_gene: NA
v_gene: TRBV19

CDR3nt: TGCGCCAGCAGCTTGGCCGGGAGGCTGGAAGATACGCAGTATTTT
CDR3aa: CASSLAGRLEDTQYF
abundance: NA
j_gene: TRBJ2-3
d_gene: TRBD2
v_gene: TRBV5-1

CDR3nt: TGTGCCAGCAGCGTAGGGGGAGGGAGCGGGGAGACCCAGTACTTC
CDR3aa: CASSVGGGSGETQYF
abundance: NA
j_gene: TRBJ2-5
d_gene: TRBD2
v_gene: TRBV9

CDR3nt: TGTGCCATCAGTCAAATGGCAATAGCCGATTACAATGAGCAGTTCTTC
CDR3aa: CAISQMAIADYNEQFF
abundance: NA
j_gene: TRBJ2-1
d_gene: NA
v_gene: TRBV10-3

CDR3nt: TGTGCCAGCAGCTTAAATAGCGGGAGGGCCGGAGATACGCAGTATTTT
CDR3aa: CASSLNSGRAGDTQYF
abundance: NA
j_gene: TRBJ2-3
d_gene: TRBD2
v_gene: TRBV7-3

CDR3nt: TGTGCCATCAGTGATTCGCAGGGACAGAGCAATCAGCCCCAGCATTTT
CDR3aa: CAISDSQGQSNQPQHF
abundance: NA
j_gene: TRBJ1-5
d_gene: TRBD1
v_gene: TRBV10-3

CDR3nt: TGTGCCAGCAGTTCCGTTAGCAATCAGCCCCAGCATTTT
CDR3aa: CASSSVSNQPQHF
abundance: NA
j_gene: TRBJ1-5
d_gene: NA
v_gene: TRBV27

CDR3nt: TGTGCCAGCATCGGTTGGCGGGAGGCGAGGAATGAGCAGTTCTTC
CDR3aa: CASIGWREARNEQFF
abundance: NA
j_gene: TRBJ2-1
d_gene: TRBD2
v_gene: TRBV6-1

CDR3nt: TGTGCCAGAAGCCGGACAGAAAATAGCAATCAGCCCCAGCATTTT
CDR3aa: CARSRTENSNQPQHF
abundance: NA
j_gene: TRBJ1-5
d_gene: NA
v_gene: TRBV5-3

CDR3nt: TGTGCCAGCAGCGGGACAGGGGTTTGGAACACCATATATTTT
CDR3aa: CASSGTGVWNTIYF
abundance: NA
j_gene: TRBJ1-3
d_gene: TRBD1
v_gene: TRBV11-2

CDR3nt: TGTGCCACCAGCAGAGAGGGACTGCTCTCTGGAAACACCATATATTTT
CDR3aa: CATSREGLLSGNTIYF
abundance: NA
j_gene: TRBJ1-3
d_gene: NA
v_gene: TRBV15

CDR3nt: TGTGCCTCCTTAGCGGGAGGGGTAAGCACAGATACGCAGTATTTT
CDR3aa: CASLAGGVSTDTQYF
abundance: NA
j_gene: TRBJ2-3
d_gene: TRBD2
v_gene: TRBV19

CDR3nt: TGCGCCAGCAGCTTGGTTCGGGAGTTTAGTAAGCAGTTCTTC
CDR3aa: CASSLVREFSKQFF
abundance: few
j_gene: TRBJ2-1
d_gene: NA
v_gene: TRBV5-1

CDR3nt: TGTGCCAGCAGCCCCCTAATCAATCAGCCCCAGCATTTT
CDR3aa: CASSPLINQPQHF
abundance: NA
j_gene: TRBJ1-5
d_gene: NA
v_gene: TRBV5-8

CDR3nt: TGTGCCAGCAGTTTAAGTTACCCTTCAGGGACTAGCGGGAGTCAGGAGCAGTTCTTC
CDR3aa: CASSLSYPSGTSGSQEQFF
abundance: NA
j_gene: TRBJ2-1
d_gene: TRBD2
v_gene: TRBV27

CDR3nt: TGTGCCAGCAGCCAAAACAGGGTGGGAAACTATGGCTACACCTTC
CDR3aa: CASSQNRVGNYGYTF
abundance: NA
j_gene: TRBJ1-2
d_gene: NA
v_gene: TRBV11-2

CDR3nt: TGTGCCAGCAGCTTAACCAGCGGCACAGATACGCAGTATTTT
CDR3aa: CASSLTSGTDTQYF
abundance: NA
j_gene: TRBJ2-3
d_gene: NA
v_gene: TRBV11-2

CDR3nt: TGTGCCAGCAGCTTTGTTGGGAGAGGCACAGATACGCAGTATTTT
CDR3aa: CASSFVGRGTDTQYF
abundance: NA
j_gene: TRBJ2-3
d_gene: NA
v_gene: TRBV5-8

CDR3nt: TGTGCCAGCAGCTCTCGGACAGGGAGTTCCTACAATGAGCAGTTCTTC
CDR3aa: CASSSRTGSSYNEQFF
abundance: NA
j_gene: TRBJ2-1
d_gene: TRBD1
v_gene: TRBV5-5

CDR3nt: TGTGCCAGCAGCTTAGACAGGGGGCCCTACGAGCAGTACTTC
CDR3aa: CASSLDRGPYEQYF
abundance: NA
j_gene: TRBJ2-7
d_gene: TRBD1
v_gene: TRBV11-2

CDR3nt: TGCGCCAGCAGCCAAGAGGCCACTATCCCGAACACTGAAGCTTTCTTT
CDR3aa: CASSQEATIPNTEAFF
abundance: once
j_gene: TRBJ1-1
d_gene: NA
v_gene: TRBV4-1

CDR3nt: TGTGCCAGCAGCTTAGAGGGACTAAGTGGGCGAGATACGCAGTATTTT
CDR3aa: CASSLEGLSGRDTQYF
abundance: NA
j_gene: TRBJ2-3
d_gene: TRBD2
v_gene: TRBV7-9

CDR3nt: TGTGCCAGCAGCGGGACAGACAATCAGCCCCAGCATTTT
CDR3aa: CASSGTDNQPQHF
abundance: NA
j_gene: TRBJ1-5
d_gene: TRBD1
v_gene: TRBV11-2

CDR3nt: TGTGCCGGAAACACAGGGTCCCCAGATACGCAGTATTTT
CDR3aa: CAGNTGSPDTQYF
abundance: NA
j_gene: TRBJ2-3
d_gene: NA
v_gene: TRBV6-1

CDR3nt: TGTGCCAGCAGCTTAGTCGGCTACGGGGTCGGGGTATACGAGCAGTACTTC
CDR3aa: CASSLVGYGVGVYEQYF
abundance: few
j_gene: TRBJ2-7
d_gene: NA
v_gene: TRBV7-8

CDR3nt: TGTGCCAGCAGCTTAGGGCGCAGGGCGAGCTACGAGCAGTACTTC
CDR3aa: CASSLGRRASYEQYF
abundance: NA
j_gene: TRBJ2-7
d_gene: NA
v_gene: TRBV11-3

CDR3nt: TGTGCCAGCAGCCCAAAGACAGGGCCGAATGAAAAACTGTTTTTT
CDR3aa: CASSPKTGPNEKLFF
abundance: few
j_gene: TRBJ1-4
d_gene: TRBD1
v_gene: TRBV5-4

CDR3nt: TGTGCCAGCAGCGTCGGACAGGGAGGACAGACCCAGTACTTC
CDR3aa: CASSVGQGGQTQYF
abundance: few
j_gene: TRBJ2-5
d_gene: TRBD1
v_gene: TRBV9

CDR3nt: TGCGCCAGCAGTGACCTTGCACGGACAGGGAGCTCCTACAATGAGCAGTTCTTC
CDR3aa: CASSDLARTGSSYNEQFF
abundance: NA
j_gene: TRBJ2-1
d_gene: TRBD1
v_gene: TRBV10-2

CDR3nt: TGTGCCAGTACGTTGCTAGCGGGAGTGGGTGAGCAGTTCTTC
CDR3aa: CASTLLAGVGEQFF
abundance: few
j_gene: TRBJ2-1
d_gene: TRBD2
v_gene: TRBV19

CDR3nt: TGTTCCAGCAGCTTAGTAACAGGACCCAGACCCCCTTCTGGAAACACCATATATTTT
CDR3aa: CSSSLVTGPRPPSGNTIYF
abundance: NA
j_gene: TRBJ1-3
d_gene: NA
v_gene: TRBV7-9

CDR3nt: TGCGCCAGCAGCTTGGGTTTGCGGGGTACGAATGAGCAGTTCTTC
CDR3aa: CASSLGLRGTNEQFF
abundance: few
j_gene: TRBJ2-1
d_gene: NA
v_gene: TRBV5-1

CDR3nt: TGCGCCAGCACCTGGGAGGCGTTTAACTATGGCTACACCTTC
CDR3aa: CASTWEAFNYGYTF
abundance: NA
j_gene: TRBJ1-2
d_gene: NA
v_gene: TRBV23-1

CDR3nt: TGCGCCAGCAGCTTGGCCTTGGGCGGGACAGACCCCCTTTCCACCTACAATGAGCAGTTCTTC
CDR3aa: CASSLALGGTDPLSTYNEQFF
abundance: once
j_gene: TRBJ2-1
d_gene: NA
v_gene: TRBV5-1

CDR3nt: TGTGCCAGCAGCTTAGGTACGGCAGAGGGAGAGACCCAGTACTTC
CDR3aa: CASSLGTAEGETQYF
abundance: NA
j_gene: TRBJ2-5
d_gene: NA
v_gene: TRBV11-3

CDR3nt: TGTGCCAGTAGTCTAGTTGCAGGGGGCGTCTATGGCTACACCTTC
CDR3aa: CASSLVAGGVYGYTF
abundance: NA
j_gene: TRBJ1-2
d_gene: TRBD1
v_gene: TRBV19

CDR3nt: TGTGCCAGCAGCACACGATTAGGACAGGGCCCCTATGGCTACACCTTC
CDR3aa: CASSTRLGQGPYGYTF
abundance: NA
j_gene: TRBJ1-2
d_gene: TRBD1
v_gene: TRBV7-2

CDR3nt: TGTGCCAGCAGCATAGGGACTAGCGGAAACAATGAGCAGTTCTTC
CDR3aa: CASSIGTSGNNEQFF
abundance: few
j_gene: TRBJ2-1
d_gene: TRBD2
v_gene: TRBV7-9

CDR3nt: TGTGCCAGCTCACCACCGGACAGTTCCTACAATGAGCAGTTCTTC
CDR3aa: CASSPPDSSYNEQFF
abundance: few
j_gene: TRBJ2-1
d_gene: NA
v_gene: TRBV18

CDR3nt: TGCGCCAGCAGCCGGGGGCTCGGGACTAGCGGTTCATACGAGCAGTACTTC
CDR3aa: CASSRGLGTSGSYEQYF
abundance: NA
j_gene: TRBJ2-7
d_gene: TRBD2
v_gene: TRBV5-1

CDR3nt: TGTGCCACCAGCAGAGATAAGAGTACAGGGGGCTTGGCTAATGAAAAACTGTTTTTT
CDR3aa: CATSRDKSTGGLANEKLFF
abundance: NA
j_gene: TRBJ1-4
d_gene: TRBD1
v_gene: TRBV15

CDR3nt: TGTGCCAGCAGCCGACAGGGGGCCGAGTACGAGCAGTACTTC
CDR3aa: CASSRQGAEYEQYF
abundance: once
j_gene: TRBJ2-7
d_gene: TRBD1
v_gene: TRBV7-8

CDR3nt: TGTGCCAGCAGCTTGGAGGGGCTTAGCACTGAAGCTTTCTTT
CDR3aa: CASSLEGLSTEAFF
abundance: few
j_gene: TRBJ1-1
d_gene: NA
v_gene: TRBV5-4

CDR3nt: TGTGCCAGTTCTCAACCCCGGGACAGGGAACACCGGGTAGCTTTCTTT
CDR3aa: CASSQPRDREHRVAFF
abundance: NA
j_gene: TRBJ1-1
d_gene: TRBD1
v_gene: TRBV19

CDR3nt: TGTGCCAGCAGCCCCGGACTAGCGGGAGTGGGTGAGCAGTTCTTC
CDR3aa: CASSPGLAGVGEQFF
abundance: NA
j_gene: TRBJ2-1
d_gene: TRBD2
v_gene: TRBV7-8

CDR3nt: TGCAGCGTTGGAGGGGAAGCTTTCTTT
CDR3aa: CSVGGEAFF
abundance: NA
j_gene: TRBJ1-1
d_gene: NA
v_gene: TRBV29-1

CDR3nt: TGTGCCTGGACTACAGGGGGAGCGGATACGCAGTATTTT
CDR3aa: CAWTTGGADTQYF
abundance: once
j_gene: TRBJ2-3
d_gene: TRBD1
v_gene: TRBV30